This TCR beta chain derives from a study of T cell repertoires in cytomegalovirus infection (dated by TCRdb to between 2019 and 2020). With regard to the full study: Because public TCR beta signatures pointed to carriage of CMV infection together with the matching HLA type, the HLA type of each donor mattered for the analysis. Study-level results and caveats: Carriers of CMV infection plus the relevant HLA type were discriminated by the cumulative frequency of public TCR beta family members in the study cohort and in an independent roughly 350-donor cohort. The ex vivo response was dominated by HLA-C-restricted CMV-specific TCR beta clonotypes, which also provided the single most frequent clonotype in two of eight donors.

Instrument on record: Illumina HiSeq 1500. The public reads were reanalyzed by TCRdb: fastp trimming at Q25, MiXCR alignment, in-frame beta chains only. Merged by CDR3 protein, the rows form single entries marked with the most common genes and DNA. For this sample the table gives about 140,000 distinct CDR3 sequences, of which about 6% were detected only once. The top ten hold approximately 19% of the sample. For CDR1 and CDR2, the germline V gene lists ENHRY and SYGVKD. Taken from cysteine to phenylalanine, the CDR3 has 14 residues. Only the CDR3 part of the read is kept: 42 bases, read in frame from the first base. V and J are trimmed by 7 bases and 4 bases, and the gene matches miss 4 bases of the junction. This clonotype was seen at least ten times. It lacks a known antigen. No base quality information exists; no much larger clone differs at one position.

The sequencing input was PBMCs. The clonotype originates from a human donor in good health (CMV status not recorded). Some clones in this sample may be carry-over from other donors' samples. This receptor chain uses TRBV10-3 and TRBJ2-3, and TRBD1 aligns with 11 junction nucleotides. The CDR3 in this case is CAIMGQGEADTQYF. Here is the DNA: TGTGCCATCATGGGACAGGGGGAAGCAGATACGCAGTATTTT.